The 6 T cell receptor beta chains below were found in one sample sequenced in a study of T cells in Graves' hyperthyroidism and ophthalmopathy. Amplification of TCR beta CDR3 regions was performed using RNA transcripts as template. TCR CDR3 underwent first-round RT-PCR with the HTBI primer set. TCRdb ran MiXCR on the multiplex PCR reads and lists one entry per CDR3 protein. In the table there are 500,000 to 600,000 distinct CDR3 sequences, roughly a sixth of which are singletons. Sequencing used blood. These receptor sequences come from a woman aged 18-30 years with Graves' hyperthyroidism.

This clonotype was counted a few times. The chain uses TRBV6-1 and TRBJ1-5; 9 nucleotides line up with TRBD1. Germline V gene sequence: CDR1 MNHNS, CDR2 SASEGT. The CDR3 is 16 residues long. V lost 6 bases, J lost 0 bases, and 6 bases stayed unmatched. The CDR3 sequence is CASRKQGAYSNQPQHF. The CDR3 DNA sequence: TGTGCCAGCAGGAAACAGGGGGCCTATAGCAATCAGCCCCAGCATTTT.

This sequence joins TRBV6-1 and TRBJ1-2; tentative D call: TRBD1 (6 bases). Germline-derived CDR1 and CDR2 are MNHNS and SASEGT. CDR3 length: 13 amino acids. V gave up 7 bases and J gave up 5 bases, with 14 bases separating them. The CDR3: CASTPDRKYGYTF. CDR3 DNA: TGTGCCAGCACCCCCGACAGGAAATATGGCTACACCTTC.

This clonotype has ten or more counts. The J gene is TRBJ1-5, the V gene TRBV2; possible D gene TRBD1, 6 bases. Germline V gene lookup returns CDR1 SNHLY and CDR2 FYNNEI. Trimming took 6 bases from V and 0 from J, leaving 12 bases between them. The CDR3 spans 15 residues. This CDR3 is CASREQGYSNQPQHF. The DNA for the CDR3 is TGTGCCAGCAGAGAACAGGGTTATAGCAATCAGCCCCAGCATTTT.

This clonotype showed up many times. The chain joins TRBV2 to TRBJ2-3, with a weak D call TRBD2 (6 bases). The CDR3 contains 15 residues. V lost 7 bases, J lost 2 bases, and 16 bases lay in between. Germline V lookup: CDR1 SNHLY, CDR2 FYNNEI. Here the CDR3 reads CASNKGLASTDTQYF. The DNA of the CDR3 is TGTGCCAGCAACAAGGGACTGGCCTCCACAGATACGCAGTATTTT.

This clonotype was seen ten or more times. The chain combines TRBV15 with TRBJ1-1; 8 positions agree with TRBD1. Trimming took 3 bases from V and 4 from J; bases not matched to a gene: 1. CDR1 LNHNV and CDR2 YYDKDF come from the germline V gene (reference sequence). This CDR3 has 13 amino acids. The CDR3 DNA is TGTGCCACCAGCAGGGACAGGGCCACTGAAGCTTTCTTT. Protein sequence: CATSRDRATEAFF.

In its sample, this clonotype was seen many times. The rearrangement uses TRBV24-1 and TRBJ2-1; 14 bases match TRBD2. The germline V gene has CDR1 KGHDR and CDR2 SFDVKD. Trimming cost V 6 bases and J 7 bases; bases outside gene matches: 4. This CDR3 is 15 amino acids long. The CDR3 bases are TGTGCCACCAGTACCCGGACTAGCGGGAGGAATGAGCAGTTCTTC. Translation: CATSTRTSGRNEQFF.